What follows are 6 T cell receptor beta chains derived from one specimen sequenced in a study of STAT5B mutations in CD4+ large granular lymphocyte leukemia. Only in-frame clones appear in the TCRdb table, and some are missing; sequencing was by immunoSEQ multiplex PCR. The sample holds around 30,000 clones, about three quarters seen once. The sample taken for sequencing was CD4+ T cells from blood buffy coats. The receptors were gathered from a human donor in good health.

This clone occurred once. This chain links TRBV11-2 with TRBJ2-1; D is undetermined. Germline lookup yields CDR1 SGHAT and CDR2 FQNNGV. The CDR3 consists of 13 residues. V was trimmed by 2 bases and J by 6 bases, leaving 8 bases between them. This chain's CDR3 is CASSLNSVNEQFF. The DNA for the CDR3 is TGTGCCAGCAGCTTAAACAGCGTCAATGAGCAGTTCTTC.

The V gene is TRBV29-1, the J gene TRBJ2-7; D might be TRBD2 (6 bases). The CDR3 is 12 residues long. V shed 3 bases and J shed 7 bases, with 13 bases lying between them. Germline V lookup: CDR1 SQVTM, CDR2 ANQGSEA. CDR3 nucleotide sequence: TGCAGCGTTGAGGAGGGGAGAGGGGAGCAGTACTTC. This gives the protein CSVEEGRGEQYF.

This clone was counted once. J is TRBJ2-7 and V is TRBV13; 13 bases are a match to TRBD2. The CDR3 runs 16 residues. Per the germline V gene, CDR1 is PRHDT and CDR2 is FYEKMQ (reference sequence). V lost 5 bases, J lost 3 bases, and 7 bases stayed unmatched. In DNA, the CDR3 is TGTGCCAGCAGCCAGACCCGGACTAGCGGGAGCTACGAGCAGTACTTC. This gives the protein CASSQTRTSGSYEQYF.

V and J are TRBV19 and TRBJ2-1; the D gene is possibly TRBD2 (6 bases). With 6 bases removed from V and 8 bases from J, the gap between germline ends came to 23 bases. Germline CDR1 reads LNHDA; CDR2 reads SQIVND (reference sequence). The CDR3 extends over 16 amino acids. The CDR3 loop is CASSGKNGRAYDEQFF. CDR3 bases: TGTGCCAGTAGCGGGAAGAACGGGAGAGCATACGATGAGCAGTTCTTC.

Only a few counts were recorded for this clone. The gene calls are TRBV6-1 and TRBJ1-1; TRBD1 agrees at 7 bases. Trimming took 6 bases from V and 2 from J; bases not matched to a gene: 6. Germline CDR1 is MNHNS and CDR2 is SASEGT. The CDR3 extends over 14 amino acids. The CDR3 region has the DNA TGTGCCAGCAGGCTTGACAGGGCCAACACTGAAGCTTTCTTT. Amino acid sequence: CASRLDRANTEAFF.

The chain carries TRBV19 and TRBJ1-1; 7 positions agree with TRBD1. This CDR3 contains 15 residues. The germline gives CDR1 LNHDA, CDR2 SQIVND (reference sequence). The V segment lost 6 bases and the J segment 1 base; nucleotides outside the gene matches: 8. The CDR3 DNA sequence: TGTGCCAGTAGGGTTACCGGGACAGCGAACACTGAAGCTTTCTTT. Protein product: CASRVTGTANTEAFF.